The rows below give T cell receptor beta chains drawn from one sample of a study of T cells after yellow fever vaccination. TCRdb reprocessed the 5' RACE reads with MiXCR, giving one entry per CDR3 protein. This sample has 46,000 or so distinct CDR3 sequences, with 5% to 8% found just once. Material: PBMCs, either bulk or a sorted T-cell subset (CD4+, CD8+, memory, or dextramer-sorted; not recorded which), obtained 45 days after the yellow fever booster vaccination. The origin of the receptors is a man aged 30 to 39 who received the YFV17D yellow fever vaccine. The CDR3 runs from the conserved cysteine through the conserved F or W. The D gene is left open where the match is weak. Clone size is shown for a subset of rows, as once, few, many or a class of expanded clone.

TRBV20-1	TRBJ2-2	-	many	CSASGSTNTGELFF	TGCAGTGCTAGCGGGAGCACCAACACCGGGGAGCTGTTTTTT
TRBV20-1	TRBJ2-1	-	-	CSAPPGTANPYNEQFF	TGCAGTGCTCCTCCGGGGACGGCCAACCCTTACAATGAGCAGTTCTTC
TRBV11-3	TRBJ2-1	TRBD2	many	CASSGQAGDNEQFF	TGTGCCAGCAGCGGGCAAGCGGGAGACAATGAGCAGTTCTTC
TRBV7-2	TRBJ2-7	TRBD2	few	CASGLQAGVDEQYF	TGTGCCAGCGGCCTTCAAGCGGGAGTAGACGAGCAGTACTTC
TRBV20-1	TRBJ2-7	-	-	CCARRSGGVGYEQYF	TGCTGTGCTAGGAGATCAGGGGGGGTAGGCTACGAGCAGTACTTC
TRBV27	TRBJ1-4	TRBD1	few	CASSPPGQLNEKLFF	TGTGCCAGCAGTCCCCCGGGACAGCTTAATGAAAAACTGTTTTTT
TRBV3-1	TRBJ2-3	-	many	CASRAMGDTQYF	TGTGCCAGCAGAGCAATGGGGGATACGCAGTATTTT
TRBV7-7	TRBJ2-5	TRBD2	many	CASSDTLAGQETQYF	TGTGCTAGCAGCGATACACTAGCGGGACAAGAGACCCAGTACTTC
TRBV7-9	TRBJ2-1	TRBD2	-	CASSFQRDRNEQFF	TGTGCCAGCAGTTTTCAGCGGGACCGTAATGAGCAGTTCTTC
TRBV6-5	TRBJ2-5	TRBD2	few	CASSSPGSGGTQYF	TGTGCCAGCAGTAGCCCCGGGAGCGGGGGGACCCAGTACTTC
TRBV18	TRBJ2-1	TRBD2	few	CASSPGGTGEQFF	TGTGCCAGCTCACCGGGGGGGACGGGTGAGCAGTTCTTC
TRBV7-9	TRBJ2-2	-	few	CASVAGPTNTGELFF	TGTGCCAGCGTGGCGGGTCCCACGAACACCGGGGAGCTGTTTTTT
TRBV29-1	TRBJ2-5	TRBD2	many	CSARTGTTWGGTQYF	TGCAGCGCCCGAACCGGGACTACGTGGGGGGGGACCCAGTACTTC
TRBV11-3	TRBJ2-2	-	many	CASSLEGTGELFF	TGTGCCAGCAGCTTAGAGGGTACCGGGGAGCTGTTTTTT
TRBV29-1	TRBJ1-1	-	many	CSVVEDTNTEAFF	TGCAGCGTTGTGGAGGATACGAACACTGAAGCTTTCTTT
TRBV5-4	TRBJ2-5	TRBD2	few	CASSWGTSETQYF	TGTGCCAGCAGCTGGGGGACTAGCGAGACCCAGTACTTC
TRBV5-6	TRBJ2-1	-	few	CASSLRTTQFF	TGTGCCAGCAGCTTGAGGACCACGCAGTTCTTC
TRBV25-1	TRBJ1-4	TRBD1	many	CASRQGRISNEKLFF	TGTGCCAGCAGACAGGGGCGTATTTCTAATGAAAAACTGTTTTTT
TRBV12-3/TRBV12-4	TRBJ2-2	TRBD1	-	CACSYRGFVSANTGELFF	TGTGCCTGCAGTTACAGGGGCTTTGTTAGCGCGAACACCGGGGAGCTGTTTTTT
TRBV9	TRBJ2-1	TRBD1	many	CASSVGQGAYNEQFF	TGTGCCAGCAGCGTAGGGCAGGGGGCCTACAATGAGCAGTTCTTC
TRBV12-3/TRBV12-4	TRBJ2-3	-	many	CASSSDSRTQYF	TGTGCCAGCAGCTCGGACTCAAGAACGCAGTATTTT
TRBV5-6	TRBJ2-7	-	-	CARGPGPNYEQYF	TGTGCCAGGGGCCCGGGTCCCAATTACGAGCAGTACTTC
TRBV5-1	TRBJ2-1	-	-	CASSLVGVPLIYNEQFF	TGCGCCAGCAGCTTGGTCGGGGTACCCCTAATATACAATGAGCAGTTCTTC
TRBV5-1	TRBJ2-2	TRBD1	-	CASYRGPNTGELFF	TGCGCCAGTTACAGGGGCCCGAACACCGGGGAGCTGTTTTTT
TRBV4-3	TRBJ1-5	-	few	CASSQAINQPQHF	TGCGCCAGCAGCCAAGCCATAAATCAGCCCCAGCATTTT
TRBV3-1	TRBJ2-3	-	many	CASSQDRQATDTQYF	TGTGCCAGCAGCCAAGATAGGCAGGCCACAGATACGCAGTATTTT
TRBV9	TRBJ2-1	-	-	CASSVGLDSYNEQFF	TGTGCCAGCAGCGTAGGACTTGACTCCTACAATGAGCAGTTCTTC
TRBV7-2	TRBJ2-1	-	many	CASSLRRNYNEQFF	TGTGCCAGCAGCTTAAGGCGGAATTACAATGAGCAGTTCTTC
TRBV20-1	TRBJ2-1	-	few	CSARQGVGANEQFF	TGCAGTGCTAGGCAGGGTGTTGGGGCCAATGAGCAGTTCTTC
TRBV7-2	TRBJ1-2	-	many	CASNPDRSGGYTF	TGTGCCAGCAACCCGGACCGCTCTGGTGGCTACACCTTC
TRBV12-3/TRBV12-4	TRBJ2-7	-	many	CASNRGGDGITYEQYF	TGTGCCAGCAATCGAGGAGGGGACGGGATCACCTACGAGCAGTACTTC
TRBV27	TRBJ2-7	-	medium-sized	CASSPWDTNSYEQYF	TGTGCCAGCAGTCCGTGGGACACTAATTCCTACGAGCAGTACTTC
TRBV5-4	TRBJ2-6	-	-	CASRGESGANVLTF	TGTGCCAGCCGTGGGGAGAGCGGGGCCAACGTCCTGACTTTC
TRBV20-1	TRBJ2-7	-	-	CSPGPANSYEQYF	TGCAGTCCCGGACCGGCGAACTCCTACGAGCAGTACTTC
TRBV12-3/TRBV12-4	TRBJ2-2	TRBD2	many	CASRIGGAGGTGELFF	TGTGCCAGCAGAATTGGGGGCGCGGGGGGCACCGGGGAGCTGTTTTTT
TRBV9	TRBJ2-2	-	-	CASSVEGRANTGELFF	TGTGCCAGCAGCGTAGAGGGCAGGGCGAACACCGGGGAGCTGTTTTTT
TRBV7-2	TRBJ2-5	-	many	CASSLAGSDPGETQYF	TGTGCCAGCAGCTTAGCAGGAAGTGATCCCGGAGAGACCCAGTACTTC
TRBV9	TRBJ2-6	-	-	CASSISQGMDVLTF	TGTGCCAGCAGCATTAGTCAGGGAATGGACGTCCTGACTTTC
TRBV20-1	TRBJ1-4	-	-	CSARDLSEKLFF	TGCAGTGCTAGAGATCTGAGTGAAAAACTGTTTTTT
TRBV7-2	TRBJ1-1	-	-	CASSFPGFNTEAFF	TGTGCCAGCAGTTTCCCCGGGTTCAACACTGAAGCTTTCTTT
TRBV29-1	TRBJ2-5	-	-	CSSSGGPGTTKETQYF	TGCAGCTCCAGTGGGGGTCCCGGGACCACTAAAGAGACCCAGTACTTC
TRBV9	TRBJ1-4	TRBD1	-	CASSDSATGANEKLFF	TGTGCCAGCAGCGACTCAGCGACAGGGGCTAATGAAAAACTGTTTTTT
TRBV12-3/TRBV12-4	TRBJ1-1	-	-	CASSRAGGTEAFF	TGTGCCAGCAGTAGGGCCGGAGGCACTGAAGCTTTCTTT
TRBV29-1	TRBJ1-2	-	few	CSVLDRPGGYTF	TGCAGCGTTCTGGACCGCCCGGGTGGCTACACCTTC
TRBV5-6	TRBJ2-7	-	many	CASSLRGLSDYEQYF	TGTGCCAGCAGCTTGAGAGGGTTGAGCGACTACGAGCAGTACTTC
TRBV5-1	TRBJ2-3	-	few	CASSRYGSSDTQYF	TGCGCCAGCAGCCGCTACGGGAGTTCAGATACGCAGTATTTT
TRBV6-1	TRBJ2-6	-	-	CASSRAGANVLTF	TGTGCCAGCAGCAGGGCTGGGGCCAACGTCCTGACTTTC
TRBV24-1	TRBJ2-2	-	many	CATSDGAFRLFF	TGTGCCACCAGTGACGGGGCTTTTCGGCTGTTTTTT
TRBV23-1	TRBJ1-1	-	few	CASSHNNSFWEAFF	TGCGCCAGCAGTCACAACAACAGTTTTTGGGAAGCTTTCTTT
TRBV29-1	TRBJ2-5	TRBD1	many	CSVVAGGAETQYF	TGCAGCGTTGTTGCAGGGGGCGCAGAGACCCAGTACTTC
TRBV7-2	TRBJ2-1	-	few	CASSLDRNNEQFF	TGTGCCAGCAGCTTAGACAGGAACAATGAGCAGTTCTTC
TRBV5-1	TRBJ2-1	TRBD2	-	CASGNGRPYNEQFF	TGCGCCAGCGGAAACGGGAGGCCGTACAATGAGCAGTTCTTC